One sample yielded the 25 T cell receptor beta chains listed below, sequenced in a study of T-cell memory formation after mild COVID-19. One entry per CDR3 protein, called by TCRdb with MiXCR from the 5' RACE reads. The table shows fewer than 500,000 distinct CDR3 sequences, with roughly 25% occurring only once. The source material was PBMCs or a T cell subset sorted from them (not recorded which). Receptor source: an adult woman who had mild COVID-19 (a few samples of this study predate the infection). Cell type and time point are not known.

The chain couples TRBV4-3 to TRBJ2-7, with TRBD2 matching 8 bases. The germline V gene has CDR1 LGHNA and CDR2 YSLEER. With V trimmed by 3 bases and J by 7 bases, 8 bases remained unmatched. The CDR3 loop spans 14 amino acids. As DNA, the CDR3 is TGCGCCAGCAGCCATAGTGGGACTAGGAGTGAGCAGTACTTC. Translation gives CASSHSGTRSEQYF.

The sample holds a few counts of this clonotype. The V gene is TRBV29-1, the J gene TRBJ2-3; TRBD2 agrees at 11 bases. The CDR3 loop spans 13 amino acids. J was trimmed by 6 bases and V by 5 bases; bases with no gene match: 4. The germline V gene encodes CDR1 SQVTM and CDR2 ANQGSEA. CDR3 amino acids: CSVTTSGSDTQYF. The DNA of the CDR3 is TGCAGCGTTACCACTAGCGGGAGTGATACGCAGTATTTT.

The chain joins TRBV7-8 to TRBJ2-7, with a weak D call TRBD2 (6 bases). The CDR3 consists of 16 residues. The germline CDR1 and CDR2 sequences are SGHVS and FQNEAQ. Trimming took off 0 bases at V and 1 base at J, with 13 bases between the two ends. CDR3 loop: CASSLAGLEDSYEQYF. The CDR3 nucleotides read TGTGCCAGCAGCTTAGCGGGACTGGAGGATTCCTACGAGCAGTACTTC. Full variable domain (outside the CDR3, taken from reference TRBV7-8 and TRBJ2-7): GAGVSQSPRYKVAKRGQDVALRCDPISGHVSLFWYQQALGQGPEFLTYFQNEAQLDKSGLPSDRFFAERPEGSVSTLKIQRTQQEDSAVYLCASSLAGLEDSYEQYFGPGTRLTVT.

This clonotype was picked up a small number of times. This chain uses TRBV24-1 with TRBJ2-1; unclear D gene. The CDR3 length is 13 residues. The germline V gene has CDR1 KGHDR and CDR2 SFDVKD. Trimming removed 2 bases from V and 8 bases from J, with 9 bases in between. The DNA for the CDR3 is TGTGCCACCAGTGATTGGCTCTCTGATGAGCAGTTCTTC. It yields the protein CATSDWLSDEQFF.

A few counts support this clonotype. The V and J genes are TRBV5-6 and TRBJ2-5, with D maybe TRBD2 (5 bases). CDR1 is SGHDT, CDR2 YYEEEE, per germline. The CDR3 is made up of 13 amino acids. Trimming took off 6 bases at V and 6 bases at J, with 15 bases between the two ends. The CDR3, as DNA: TGTGCCAGCACCTTCGGGGTCGGGAAGACCCAGTACTTC. Its protein product is CASTFGVGKTQYF.

The genes are TRBV7-3 and TRBJ2-5, with TRBD1 as a possible D gene (6 bases). CDR1 is SGHTA, CDR2 FQGTGA, per germline. This CDR3 is built from 13 residues. V was clipped by 4 bases and J by 5 bases, with 11 bases between them. CDR3 region: CASSSTGFETQYF. In DNA, the CDR3 is TGTGCCAGCAGCTCGACAGGATTCGAGACCCAGTACTTC.

The rearrangement joins TRBV12-3 or TRBV12-4 to TRBJ1-1; 7 bases map to TRBD1. CDR3 length equals 15 residues. Losses at the gene ends were 1 base for V and 3 bases for J; bases not matched to a gene: 5. CDR3 DNA: TGTGCCAGCAGTTTAGTTGGGGGACAGTACACTGAAGCTTTCTTT. Translation: CASSLVGGQYTEAFF.

For the CDR3, the DNA is TGCGCCAGCAGCTTGAACTCGGCCACAGATACGCAGTATTTT. Its protein is CASSLNSATDTQYF. The chain couples TRBV5-1 to TRBJ2-3; D gene ambiguous. Germline CDR1 and CDR2: SGHRS and YFSETQ. The CDR3 runs 14 residues. The V end lost 1 base, the J end lost 2 bases, and 8 bases lay between the germline ends.

This clonotype was observed a few times. The chain employs TRBV13 and TRBJ2-3; TRBD2 agrees at 8 bases. The J segment lost 4 bases and the V segment lost 1 base, leaving 7 bases of the junction unmatched. The CDR3 extends over 16 amino acids. CDR1 is PRHDT, CDR2 FYEKMQ, per germline (reference sequence). CDR3 bases: TGTGCCAGCAGCTTAGCCCCGGGAGGGCCGGCAGATACGCAGTATTTT. It codes for CASSLAPGGPADTQYF.

The chain carries TRBV24-1 and TRBJ2-5; 11 positions agree with TRBD1. This CDR3 has 16 residues. Trimming removed 0 bases from V and 5 bases from J; junction bases left unmatched: 4. Germline V gene data show CDR1 as KGHDR and CDR2 as SFDVKD. CDR3 in DNA: TGTGCCACCAGTGATTTGCGGACAGGGGGCTTGGAGACCCAGTACTTC. Its protein product is CATSDLRTGGLETQYF.

The chain joins TRBV9 to TRBJ2-7; D might be TRBD1 or TRBD2, each matching 5 bases. The CDR3 is 14 amino acids. The V end lost 2 bases, the J end lost 0 bases, and 9 bases lay between the germline ends. Germline V gene lookup returns CDR1 SGDLS and CDR2 YYNGEE. CDR3 DNA: TGTGCCAGCAGCGTGACTACAGGCTCCTACGAGCAGTACTTC. Its translation is CASSVTTGSYEQYF.

V is TRBV20-1 and J is TRBJ1-3; D is ambiguous. CDR1 and CDR2 from the germline V gene are DFQATT and SNEGSKA (reference sequence). This CDR3 contains 13 residues. The V end lost 5 bases, the J end lost 2 bases, and 10 bases lay between the germline ends. CDR3 loop: CSALRDTGNTIYF. The CDR3 DNA sequence: TGCAGTGCTCTCCGAGACACTGGAAACACCATATATTTT.

This clonotype occurred a few times. The chain carries TRBV30 and TRBJ2-3; no firm D call. Germline CDR1 reads GTSNPN; CDR2 reads SVGIG (reference sequence). The CDR3 totals 12 residues. The V gene lost 2 bases and the J gene lost 11 bases, with 14 bases spanning the gap. The CDR3 DNA sequence: TGTGCCTGGAGTCCAAACCTTTGGGAGCAGTATTTT. It encodes CAWSPNLWEQYF.

In DNA, the CDR3 is TGCGCCAGCAGCTTGGATTTGACTAGCACAGATACGCAGTATTTT. Protein product: CASSLDLTSTDTQYF. V gene TRBV5-1 combines with J gene TRBJ2-3; no firm D call. This CDR3 region has 15 residues. The germline V gene encodes CDR1 SGHRS and CDR2 YFSETQ. V lost 0 bases, J lost 0 bases, and 8 bases lay in between.

This chain joins TRBV7-8 and TRBJ1-5, with a possible D match to TRBD1 (5 bases). There are 16 residues in the CDR3. V dropped 0 bases and J dropped 5 bases, with 14 bases sitting between them. Germline-derived CDR1 and CDR2 are SGHVS and FQNEAQ. CDR3 DNA sequence: TGTGCCAGCAGCTTAGCTGAGAGGGGACGGCATCAGCCCCAGCATTTT. Its protein product is CASSLAERGRHQPQHF. Based on the CDR3 plus reference TRBV7-8 and TRBJ1-5, the full variable domain is GAGVSQSPRYKVAKRGQDVALRCDPISGHVSLFWYQQALGQGPEFLTYFQNEAQLDKSGLPSDRFFAERPEGSVSTLKIQRTQQEDSAVYLCASSLAERGRHQPQHFGDGTRLSIL.

The chain combines TRBV12-3 or TRBV12-4 with TRBJ1-3; 7 bases line up with TRBD1. This CDR3 region has 12 residues. With V trimmed by 5 bases and J by 7 bases, 2 bases remained unmatched. Here the CDR3 DNA reads TGTGCCAGCAGTATCAGGGGGAACACCATATATTTT. It is translated as CASSIRGNTIYF.

CDR3 DNA: TGTGCCAGCAGCCGACAGGGTTCATACACTGAAGCTTTCTTT. This gives the protein CASSRQGSYTEAFF. The V and J genes are TRBV6-2 or TRBV6-3 and TRBJ1-1; 7 bases are a match to TRBD1. Germline V lookup: CDR1 MNHEY, CDR2 SVGEGT. Trimming removed 6 bases from V and 3 bases from J; junction bases left unmatched: 7. CDR3 length: 14 residues.

The V and J genes are TRBV6-5 and TRBJ1-1; D ambiguous. V gave up 10 bases and J gave up 5 bases, with 11 bases separating them. Germline values: CDR1 MNHEY, CDR2 SVGAGI. The CDR3 has 11 residues. The CDR3 sequence is CATGSGTEAFF. In DNA form, the CDR3 reads TGTGCCACCGGGTCGGGGACTGAAGCTTTCTTT.

This chain joins TRBV5-1 and TRBJ1-5; D ambiguous. Germline V gene data show CDR1 as SGHRS and CDR2 as YFSETQ. Trimming pared 9 bases from V and 4 bases from J, leaving 20 bases between. This CDR3 is built from 15 residues. The CDR3 reads CAITWVERWNQPQHF. The CDR3 bases are TGCGCCATCACCTGGGTAGAAAGGTGGAATCAGCCCCAGCATTTT.

The chain uses TRBV19 and TRBJ2-3; 7 bases line up with TRBD1. Trimming cost V 3 bases and J 2 bases; bases outside gene matches: 2. The length of the CDR3 is 14 residues. CDR1 LNHDA and CDR2 SQIVND come from the germline V gene (reference sequence). For the CDR3, the DNA is TGTGCCAGTAGTATGACAGGGACCACAGATACGCAGTATTTT. This sequence encodes CASSMTGTTDTQYF.

This clonotype appeared a few times. The chain has TRBV11-2 and TRBJ2-1; 10 nucleotides match TRBD2. Trimming cost V 0 bases and J 12 bases; bases outside gene matches: 17. This CDR3 has 18 amino acids. Germline CDR1 SGHAT, CDR2 FQNNGV. The CDR3 sequence is CASSLDYSGGLSFIGQFF. CDR3 DNA: TGTGCCAGCAGCTTAGATTATAGCGGGGGGCTCTCGTTTATTGGGCAGTTCTTC.

The chain joins TRBV15 to TRBJ2-5, with D perhaps matching TRBD1 or TRBD2 (5 bases each). Germline V gene sequence: CDR1 LNHNV, CDR2 YYDKDF (reference sequence). The CDR3 sequence is 15 residues long. With 0 bases removed from V and 4 bases from J, the gap between germline ends came to 12 bases. CDR3 coding DNA: TGTGCCACCAGCAGAGATCTAGGGACGGGAGAGACCCAGTACTTC. Amino acid sequence: CATSRDLGTGETQYF.

CDR3 sequence (DNA): TGTGCCAGCAGCCAGGACCGGGGGACAGGCGGCACAGATACGCAGTATTTT. Translation: CASSQDRGTGGTDTQYF. J is TRBJ2-3 and V is TRBV4-2; the match to TRBD1 covers 8 bases. Germline values: CDR1 LGHNA, CDR2 YNFKEQ. J lost 1 base, V lost 3 bases, and 9 bases had no gene match. The CDR3 contains 17 residues.

The rearrangement uses TRBV6-2 or TRBV6-3 and TRBJ2-7, with D perhaps matching TRBD2 (6 bases). The CDR3 is made up of 18 amino acids. CDR1 MNHEY and CDR2 SVGEGT come from the germline V gene. Deletions cut 4 bases from V and 0 bases from J, with 22 bases between. In nucleotides, the CDR3 is TGTGCCAGCAGTTTCCCGAGGGAGGCAGGCCGTAACTCCTACGAGCAGTACTTC. It yields the protein CASSFPREAGRNSYEQYF.

The sample holds a few counts of this clonotype. The chain joins TRBV6-5 to TRBJ2-7; TRBD2 might be the D (6 bases). Trimming removed 8 bases at V and 2 bases at J, with 13 bases between. The CDR3 has 13 amino acids. Per the germline V gene, CDR1 is MNHEY and CDR2 is SVGAGI. The CDR3 protein is CASGEEGAYEQYF. CDR3 bases: TGTGCCAGCGGGGAGGAGGGTGCCTACGAGCAGTACTTC.